These T cell receptor beta chains were read from a single sample in a study of STAT5B mutations in CD4+ large granular lymphocyte leukemia. TCRdb's table, derived via immunoSEQ multiplex PCR, lists solely in-frame clones and lacks some. The sample consists of about 34,000 clones, about 91% of them appearing once. Sequencing was performed on CD4+ T cells from blood buffy coats. These receptors all come from a human donor in good health. The CDR3 runs from the conserved cysteine through the conserved F or W. D genes are given only for firm matches. Only some rows state a clone size, as once, few, many or a class for expanded clones.

D gene: NA; V gene: TRBV5-5; clone size: NA; J gene: TRBJ1-3; CDR3 protein: CASSLVKYSGNTIYF; CDR3 DNA: TGTGCCAGCAGCTTGGTTAAATATTCTGGAAACACCATATATTTT
D gene: NA; V gene: TRBV5-1; clone size: NA; J gene: TRBJ2-2; CDR3 protein: CASSLSGVYTGELFF; CDR3 DNA: TGCGCCAGCAGCTTGTCTGGGGTCTACACCGGGGAGCTGTTTTTT
D gene: NA; V gene: TRBV7-2; clone size: NA; J gene: TRBJ2-1; CDR3 protein: CASSLAHGDEQFF; CDR3 DNA: TGTGCCAGCAGCTTAGCGCACGGAGATGAGCAGTTCTTC
D gene: TRBD1; V gene: TRBV5-6; clone size: NA; J gene: TRBJ1-1; CDR3 protein: CASSLQGVGTEAFF; CDR3 DNA: TGTGCCAGCAGCCTGCAGGGGGTTGGGACTGAAGCTTTCTTT
D gene: NA; V gene: TRBV6-1; clone size: few; J gene: TRBJ2-7; CDR3 protein: CASSELARGGWAYEQYF; CDR3 DNA: TGTGCCAGCAGTGAGTTAGCCAGGGGCGGCTGGGCCTACGAGCAGTACTTC
D gene: NA; V gene: TRBV7-8; clone size: NA; J gene: TRBJ2-7; CDR3 protein: CASSLAEGTSYEQYF; CDR3 DNA: TGTGCCAGCAGCTTAGCAGAAGGGACATCCTACGAGCAGTACTTC
D gene: NA; V gene: TRBV4-3; clone size: NA; J gene: TRBJ2-3; CDR3 protein: CASSPRGGGPDTQYF; CDR3 DNA: TGCGCCAGCAGCCCAAGAGGTGGCGGCCCAGATACGCAGTATTTT
D gene: NA; V gene: TRBV9; clone size: NA; J gene: TRBJ2-1; CDR3 protein: CASSVEWVVDAEQFF; CDR3 DNA: TGTGCCAGCAGCGTAGAATGGGTGGTGGACGCTGAGCAGTTCTTC
D gene: TRBD2; V gene: TRBV5-5; clone size: NA; J gene: TRBJ2-5; CDR3 protein: CASSLGSGNFQETQYF; CDR3 DNA: TGTGCCAGCAGCTTGGGGAGCGGGAACTTTCAAGAGACCCAGTACTTC
D gene: NA; V gene: TRBV7-2; clone size: NA; J gene: TRBJ1-2; CDR3 protein: CASSSGTTNGYTF; CDR3 DNA: TGTGCCAGCAGCTCCGGGACAACGAATGGCTACACCTTC
D gene: NA; V gene: TRBV25-1; clone size: NA; J gene: TRBJ2-6; CDR3 protein: CASGRNGANVLTF; CDR3 DNA: TGTGCCAGCGGCCGAAATGGGGCCAACGTCCTGACTTTC
D gene: NA; V gene: TRBV6-1; clone size: NA; J gene: TRBJ1-5; CDR3 protein: CASSWTAPWKPQHF; CDR3 DNA: TGTGCCAGCAGTTGGACAGCCCCTTGGAAGCCCCAGCATTTT
D gene: TRBD2; V gene: TRBV9; clone size: NA; J gene: TRBJ2-2; CDR3 protein: CASTPGGGTGELFF; CDR3 DNA: TGTGCCAGCACCCCGGGGGGGGGCACCGGGGAGCTGTTTTTT
D gene: TRBD2; V gene: TRBV12-5; clone size: NA; J gene: TRBJ2-1; CDR3 protein: CASGLVPGGPENEQFF; CDR3 DNA: TGTGCTAGTGGTTTGGTACCGGGGGGGCCGGAGAATGAGCAGTTCTTC
D gene: NA; V gene: TRBV19; clone size: NA; J gene: TRBJ2-7; CDR3 protein: CASSQTGQWNSYEQYF; CDR3 DNA: TGTGCCAGTAGTCAGACGGGACAATGGAACTCCTACGAGCAGTACTTC
D gene: NA; V gene: TRBV9; clone size: NA; J gene: TRBJ1-2; CDR3 protein: CASSVRTDYGYTF; CDR3 DNA: TGTGCCAGCAGCGTAAGAACAGACTATGGCTACACCTTC
D gene: NA; V gene: TRBV5-1; clone size: NA; J gene: TRBJ2-3; CDR3 protein: CASSRLGDTQYF; CDR3 DNA: TGCGCCAGCAGCCGACTAGGAGATACGCAGTATTTT
D gene: TRBD2; V gene: TRBV6-1; clone size: NA; J gene: TRBJ2-3; CDR3 protein: CASSEGASGPSFLDTQYF; CDR3 DNA: TGTGCCAGCAGTGAAGGGGCTAGCGGGCCCTCGTTCTTAGATACGCAGTATTTT
D gene: NA; V gene: TRBV28; clone size: once; J gene: TRBJ1-3; CDR3 protein: CASSFRLGAAGNTIYF; CDR3 DNA: TGTGCCAGCAGTTTTAGGCTGGGGGCGGCTGGAAACACCATATATTTT
D gene: NA; V gene: TRBV7-3; clone size: once; J gene: TRBJ2-2; CDR3 protein: CASSPSGPRTGELFF; CDR3 DNA: TGTGCCAGCAGCCCAAGTGGCCCAAGGACCGGGGAGCTGTTTTTT
D gene: NA; V gene: TRBV19; clone size: once; J gene: TRBJ1-1; CDR3 protein: CASRAGTPNTEAFF; CDR3 DNA: TGTGCCAGTAGAGCCGGGACACCGAACACTGAAGCTTTCTTT
D gene: NA; V gene: TRBV5-6; clone size: NA; J gene: TRBJ2-3; CDR3 protein: CASSLWGDTQYF; CDR3 DNA: TGTGCCAGCAGCTTGTGGGGGGATACGCAGTATTTT
D gene: TRBD1; V gene: TRBV5-6; clone size: NA; J gene: TRBJ1-5; CDR3 protein: CASSSGQGRSINQPQHF; CDR3 DNA: TGTGCCAGCAGCTCAGGACAGGGGAGGAGCATCAATCAGCCCCAGCATTTT
D gene: TRBD1; V gene: TRBV9; clone size: NA; J gene: TRBJ1-4; CDR3 protein: CASSGPRDRERGEKLFF; CDR3 DNA: TGTGCCAGCAGTGGACCCCGGGACAGGGAGAGGGGGGAAAAACTGTTTTTT
D gene: NA; V gene: TRBV5-1; clone size: NA; J gene: TRBJ1-4; CDR3 protein: CASSFSPVAPSTNEKLFF; CDR3 DNA: TGCGCCAGCAGCTTCTCACCGGTAGCCCCGTCAACTAATGAAAAACTGTTTTTT
D gene: NA; V gene: TRBV5-1; clone size: NA; J gene: TRBJ2-7; CDR3 protein: CASSDNFYEQYF; CDR3 DNA: TGCGCCAGCAGCGACAACTTCTACGAGCAGTACTTC
D gene: NA; V gene: TRBV11-3; clone size: NA; J gene: TRBJ2-5; CDR3 protein: CASSLVSTQETQYF; CDR3 DNA: TGTGCCAGCAGCTTAGTCAGTACACAAGAGACCCAGTACTTC
D gene: NA; V gene: TRBV7-3; clone size: NA; J gene: TRBJ2-3; CDR3 protein: CASSLLAGRTDTQYF; CDR3 DNA: TGTGCCAGCAGCTTACTCGCGGGGCGCACAGATACGCAGTATTTT
D gene: NA; V gene: TRBV6-4; clone size: few; J gene: TRBJ1-6; CDR3 protein: CASSDLSFGSPLHF; CDR3 DNA: TGTGCCAGCAGTGACCTCAGTTTCGGTTCACCCCTCCACTTT
D gene: NA; V gene: TRBV11-3; clone size: NA; J gene: TRBJ2-6; CDR3 protein: CASSRSASGANVLTF; CDR3 DNA: TGTGCCAGCAGCCGAAGTGCCTCTGGGGCCAACGTCCTGACTTTC
D gene: NA; V gene: TRBV6-5; clone size: NA; J gene: TRBJ2-5; CDR3 protein: CASSRVRGETQYF; CDR3 DNA: TGTGCCAGCAGTCGAGTACGGGGGGAGACCCAGTACTTC
D gene: NA; V gene: TRBV19; clone size: NA; J gene: TRBJ1-1; CDR3 protein: CASSTRWGAAEAFF; CDR3 DNA: TGTGCCAGTAGTACGAGGTGGGGGGCCGCTGAAGCTTTCTTT
D gene: TRBD1; V gene: TRBV29-1; clone size: NA; J gene: TRBJ2-2; CDR3 protein: CSVNRGYTGELFF; CDR3 DNA: TGCAGCGTTAACAGGGGGTACACCGGGGAGCTGTTTTTT
D gene: NA; V gene: TRBV5-5; clone size: NA; J gene: TRBJ2-5; CDR3 protein: CASSLGKETQYF; CDR3 DNA: TGTGCCAGCAGCTTGGGGAAAGAGACCCAGTACTTC
D gene: NA; V gene: TRBV6-4; clone size: once; J gene: TRBJ2-3; CDR3 protein: CASSAQGGAKDTQYF; CDR3 DNA: TGTGCCAGCAGTGCACAAGGGGGGGCCAAAGATACGCAGTATTTT
D gene: NA; V gene: TRBV5-8; clone size: NA; J gene: TRBJ2-2; CDR3 protein: CASSFLSGTNTGELFF; CDR3 DNA: TGTGCCAGCAGCTTTTTATCGGGTACGAACACCGGGGAGCTGTTTTTT
D gene: NA; V gene: TRBV5-1; clone size: NA; J gene: TRBJ2-3; CDR3 protein: CASSLVTRSSTDTQYF; CDR3 DNA: TGCGCCAGCAGCTTGGTTACCCGATCTAGCACAGATACGCAGTATTTT
D gene: NA; V gene: TRBV5-1; clone size: NA; J gene: TRBJ2-5; CDR3 protein: CASRERPLQETQYF; CDR3 DNA: TGCGCCAGCAGAGAGCGGCCTTTACAAGAGACCCAGTACTTC
D gene: NA; V gene: TRBV6-5; clone size: NA; J gene: TRBJ1-3; CDR3 protein: CASSSSSGNTIYF; CDR3 DNA: TGTGCCAGCAGTTCCTCCTCTGGAAACACCATATATTTT